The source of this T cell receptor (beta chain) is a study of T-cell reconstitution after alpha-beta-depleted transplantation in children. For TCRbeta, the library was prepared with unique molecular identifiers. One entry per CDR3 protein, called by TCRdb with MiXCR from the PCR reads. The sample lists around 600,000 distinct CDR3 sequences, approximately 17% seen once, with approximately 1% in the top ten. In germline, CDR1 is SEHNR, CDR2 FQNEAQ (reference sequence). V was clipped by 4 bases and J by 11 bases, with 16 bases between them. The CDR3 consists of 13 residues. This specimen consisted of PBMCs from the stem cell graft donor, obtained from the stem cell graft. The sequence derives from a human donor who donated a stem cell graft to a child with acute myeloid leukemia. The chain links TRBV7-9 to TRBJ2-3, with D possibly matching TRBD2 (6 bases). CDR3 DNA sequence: TGTGCCAGCAGCTGGGGGGTGGAGGATCTGCAGTATTTT. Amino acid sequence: CASSWGVEDLQYF.